The 6 T cell receptor beta chains given below trace back to one sample, sequenced in a study of cytomegalovirus exposure and HLA in healthy donors. PCR amplification relied on 60 Vbeta primers (plus 13 Jbeta primers). Sequencing was performed with immunoSEQ multiplex PCR; in TCRdb, only in-frame clones are kept and a portion is missing. Of roughly 140,000 clones listed, around 80% are singletons. Sequenced sample: PBMCs. The receptor set was obtained from a male donor in good health and CMV-seronegative.

The rearrangement joins TRBV9 to TRBJ1-1; tentatively, D is TRBD1 (6 bases). CDR1 is SGDLS and CDR2 is YYNGEE in the germline V gene. V lost 4 bases, J lost 5 bases, and 15 bases lay in between. The length of the CDR3 is 14 residues. CDR3 bases: TGTGCCAGCAGCCCTCGCCCCCAGGGGACTGAAGCTTTCTTT. As protein: CASSPRPQGTEAFF.

The sample holds a few counts of this clone. The V call is TRBV29-1, the J call TRBJ2-5, with a tentative D call TRBD2 (6 bases). Trimming stripped 3 bases from V and 7 bases from J, with 15 bases between. Germline CDR1 and CDR2: SQVTM and ANQGSEA. This CDR3 comprises 13 residues. The CDR3 loop is CSVEGQLGGTQYF. DNA for the CDR3: TGCAGCGTTGAGGGCCAATTGGGGGGGACCCAGTACTTC.

The chain is built from TRBV7-9 and TRBJ1-1, with a tentative D call TRBD1 (5 bases). The CDR3 runs 16 residues. Per germline, CDR1 SEHNR and CDR2 FQNEAQ (reference sequence). Trimming shortened V by 0 bases and J by 1 base, and 12 bases separated the two germline ends. The CDR3 nucleotides are TGTGCCAGCAGCTTAGCGGGGTCAGGGCCGAACACTGAAGCTTTCTTT. This sequence encodes CASSLAGSGPNTEAFF.

V usage is TRBV19 and J usage is TRBJ1-1, with D maybe TRBD1 (5 bases). The CDR3 is 13 amino acids. Trimming pared 5 bases from V and 1 base from J, leaving 8 bases between. The germline V gene encodes CDR1 LNHDA and CDR2 SQIVND (reference sequence). The CDR3 nucleotides read TGTGCCAGTAGTCAGGGTGGGAACACTGAAGCTTTCTTT. Its translation: CASSQGGNTEAFF.

The genes are TRBV6-6 and TRBJ1-2; D may be TRBD1 (5 bases). Germline V gene lookup returns CDR1 MNHNY and CDR2 SVGAGI (reference sequence). The V end lost 0 bases, the J end lost 8 bases, and 19 bases lay between the germline ends. The CDR3 contains 16 residues. CDR3: CASSYSAGEGLGGYTF. The CDR3, as DNA: TGTGCCAGCAGTTACTCGGCGGGGGAGGGACTTGGAGGCTACACCTTC.

The CDR3 bases are TGCAGCGGCTCTGCTGGACAGCGGAACACTGAAGCTTTCTTT. It encodes CSGSAGQRNTEAFF. This chain uses TRBV29-1 with TRBJ1-1, with D tentatively TRBD1 (6 bases). The V and J ends lost 7 bases and 1 base respectively, with 16 bases between them. Germline CDR1 SQVTM, CDR2 ANQGSEA. This CDR3 comprises 14 residues.